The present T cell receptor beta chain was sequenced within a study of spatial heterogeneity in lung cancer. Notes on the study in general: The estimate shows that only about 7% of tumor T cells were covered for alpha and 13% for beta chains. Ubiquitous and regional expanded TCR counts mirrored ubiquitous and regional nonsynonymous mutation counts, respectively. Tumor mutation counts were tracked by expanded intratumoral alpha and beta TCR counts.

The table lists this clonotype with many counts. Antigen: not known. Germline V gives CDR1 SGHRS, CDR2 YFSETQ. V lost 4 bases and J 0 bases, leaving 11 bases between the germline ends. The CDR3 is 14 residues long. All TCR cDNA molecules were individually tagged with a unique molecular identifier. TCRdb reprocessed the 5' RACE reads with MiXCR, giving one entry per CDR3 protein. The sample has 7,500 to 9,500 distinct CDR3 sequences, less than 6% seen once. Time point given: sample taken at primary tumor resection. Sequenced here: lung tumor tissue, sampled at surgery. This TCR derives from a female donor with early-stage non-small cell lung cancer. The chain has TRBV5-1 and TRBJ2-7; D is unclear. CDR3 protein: CASSQQDPSYEQYF. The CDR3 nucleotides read TGCGCCAGCAGCCAGCAGGATCCCTCCTACGAGCAGTACTTC. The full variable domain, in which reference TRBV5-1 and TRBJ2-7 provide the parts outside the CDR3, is KAGVTQTPRYLIKTRGQQVTLSCSPISGHRSVSWYQQTPGQGLQFLFEYFSETQRNKGNFPGRFSGRQFSNSRSEMNVSTLELGDSALYLCASSQQDPSYEQYFGPGTRLTVT.